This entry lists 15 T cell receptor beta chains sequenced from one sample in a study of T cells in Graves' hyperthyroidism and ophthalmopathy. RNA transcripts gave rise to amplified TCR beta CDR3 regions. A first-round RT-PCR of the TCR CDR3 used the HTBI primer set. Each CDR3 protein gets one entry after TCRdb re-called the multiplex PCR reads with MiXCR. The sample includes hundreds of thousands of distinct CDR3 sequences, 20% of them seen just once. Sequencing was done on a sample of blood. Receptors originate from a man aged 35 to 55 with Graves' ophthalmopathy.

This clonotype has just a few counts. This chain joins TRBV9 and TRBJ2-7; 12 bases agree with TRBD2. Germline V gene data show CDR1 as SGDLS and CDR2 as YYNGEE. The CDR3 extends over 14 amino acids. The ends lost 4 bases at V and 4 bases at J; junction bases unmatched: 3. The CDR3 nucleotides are TGTGCCAGCAGCCGAGGACTAGCGGGGTACGAGCAGTACTTC. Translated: CASSRGLAGYEQYF. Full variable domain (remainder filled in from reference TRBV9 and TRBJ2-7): DSGVTQTPKHLITATGQRVTLRCSPRSGDLSVYWYQQSLDQGLQFLIQYYNGEERAKGNILERFSAQQFPDLHSELNLSSLELGDSALYFCASSRGLAGYEQYFGPGTRLTVT.

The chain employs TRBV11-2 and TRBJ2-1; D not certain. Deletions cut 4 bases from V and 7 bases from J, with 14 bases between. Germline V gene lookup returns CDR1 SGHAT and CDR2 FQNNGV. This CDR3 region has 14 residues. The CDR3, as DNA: TGTGCCAGCAGCTCCACTCGTATGGCTAATGAGCAGTTCTTC. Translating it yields CASSSTRMANEQFF.

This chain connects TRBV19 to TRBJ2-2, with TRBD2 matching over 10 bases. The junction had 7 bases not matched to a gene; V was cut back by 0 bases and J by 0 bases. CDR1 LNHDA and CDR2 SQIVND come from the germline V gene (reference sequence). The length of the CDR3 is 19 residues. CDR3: CASSIEVAGGRSNTGELFF. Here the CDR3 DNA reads TGTGCCAGTAGTATAGAGGTAGCGGGAGGCCGATCGAACACCGGGGAGCTGTTTTTT.

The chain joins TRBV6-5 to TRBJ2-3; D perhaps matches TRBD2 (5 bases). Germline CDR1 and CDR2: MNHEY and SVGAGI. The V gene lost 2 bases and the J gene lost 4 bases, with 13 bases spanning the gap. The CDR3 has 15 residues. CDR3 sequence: CASSYRGWYADTQYF. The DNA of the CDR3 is TGTGCCAGCAGTTACCGGGGTTGGTATGCAGATACGCAGTATTTT.

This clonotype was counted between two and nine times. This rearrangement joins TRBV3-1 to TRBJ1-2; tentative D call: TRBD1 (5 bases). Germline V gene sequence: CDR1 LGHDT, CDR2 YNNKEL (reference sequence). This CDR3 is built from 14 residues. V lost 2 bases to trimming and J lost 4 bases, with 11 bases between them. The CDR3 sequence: CASSQPDRSYGYTF. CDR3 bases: TGTGCCAGCAGCCAACCCGACAGATCCTATGGCTACACCTTC.

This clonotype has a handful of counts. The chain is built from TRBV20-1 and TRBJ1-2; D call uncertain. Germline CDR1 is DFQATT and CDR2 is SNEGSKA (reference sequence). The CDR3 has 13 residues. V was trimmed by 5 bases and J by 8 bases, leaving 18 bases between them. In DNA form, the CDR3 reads TGCAGTGCTGCCCTCAGCGGCGGAGGGGGCTACACCTTC. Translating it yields CSAALSGGGGYTF.

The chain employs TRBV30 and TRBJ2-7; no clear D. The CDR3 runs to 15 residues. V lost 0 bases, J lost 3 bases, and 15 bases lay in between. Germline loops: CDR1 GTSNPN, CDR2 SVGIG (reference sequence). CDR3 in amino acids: CAWSVPGLSLYEQYF. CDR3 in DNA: TGTGCCTGGAGTGTACCCGGTCTCAGTCTCTACGAGCAGTACTTC.

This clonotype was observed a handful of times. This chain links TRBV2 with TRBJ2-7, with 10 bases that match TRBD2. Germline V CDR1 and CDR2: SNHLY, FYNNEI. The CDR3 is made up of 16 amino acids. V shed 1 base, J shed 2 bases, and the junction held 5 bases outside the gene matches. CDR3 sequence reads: CASSEDPLAGTYEQYF. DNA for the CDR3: TGTGCCAGCAGTGAAGACCCACTAGCGGGAACCTACGAGCAGTACTTC.

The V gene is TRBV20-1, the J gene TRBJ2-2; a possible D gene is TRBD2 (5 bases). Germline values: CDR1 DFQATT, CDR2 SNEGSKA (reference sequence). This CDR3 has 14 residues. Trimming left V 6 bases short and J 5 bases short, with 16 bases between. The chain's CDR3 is CSASREKGTGELFF. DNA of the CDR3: TGCAGTGCCTCACGGGAAAAAGGGACCGGGGAGCTGTTTTTT.

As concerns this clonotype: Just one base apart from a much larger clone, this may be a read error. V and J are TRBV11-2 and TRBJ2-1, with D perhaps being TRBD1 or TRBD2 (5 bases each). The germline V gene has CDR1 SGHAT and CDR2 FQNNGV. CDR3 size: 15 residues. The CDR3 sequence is CASSLGGSGHNEQSF. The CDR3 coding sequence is TGTGCCAGCAGCTTAGGGGGGAGCGGTCACAATGAGCAGTCCTTC.

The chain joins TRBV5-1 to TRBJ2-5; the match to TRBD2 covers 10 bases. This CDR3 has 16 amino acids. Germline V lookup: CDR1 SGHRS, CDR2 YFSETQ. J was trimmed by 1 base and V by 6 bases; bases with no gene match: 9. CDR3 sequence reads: CASIKTLAGGQETQYF. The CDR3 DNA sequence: TGCGCCAGCATCAAAACATTAGCGGGGGGCCAAGAGACCCAGTACTTC.

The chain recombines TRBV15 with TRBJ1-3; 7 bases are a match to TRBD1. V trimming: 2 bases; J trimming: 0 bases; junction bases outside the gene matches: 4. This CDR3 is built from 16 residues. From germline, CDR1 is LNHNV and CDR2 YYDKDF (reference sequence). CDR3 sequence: CATSRPTGLSGNTIYF. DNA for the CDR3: TGTGCCACCAGCAGACCGACAGGGCTCTCTGGAAACACCATATATTTT.

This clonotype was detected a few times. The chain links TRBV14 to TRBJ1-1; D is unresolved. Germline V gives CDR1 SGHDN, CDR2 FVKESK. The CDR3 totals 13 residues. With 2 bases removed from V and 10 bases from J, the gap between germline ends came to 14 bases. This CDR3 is CASSQSDPARAFF. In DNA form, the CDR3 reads TGTGCCAGCAGCCAATCGGACCCGGCGCGAGCTTTCTTT.

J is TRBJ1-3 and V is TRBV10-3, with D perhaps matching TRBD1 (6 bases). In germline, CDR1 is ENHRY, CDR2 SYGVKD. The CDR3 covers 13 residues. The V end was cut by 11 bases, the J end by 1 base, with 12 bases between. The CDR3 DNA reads TGTGCCGCGACGAGGGGGTCTGGAAACACCATATATTTT. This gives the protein CAATRGSGNTIYF.

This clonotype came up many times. CDR3 in DNA: TGTGCCAGCAGCTTAACAGGCACTGAAGCTTTCTTT. As protein: CASSLTGTEAFF. The chain combines TRBV11-2 with TRBJ1-1; D possibly corresponds to TRBD1 (5 bases). The germline CDR1 and CDR2 sequences are SGHAT and FQNNGV. V gave up 2 bases and J gave up 4 bases, with 5 bases separating them. The CDR3 totals 12 residues.